Listed below are T cell receptor beta chains from one sample, sequenced in a study of control samples from healthy donors and cancer patients. Profiling relied on immunoSEQ multiplex PCR, and the TCRdb table lists in-frame clones only, not all of them. This table has tens of thousands of clones, more than 65% appearing once. The sequenced sample was formalin-fixed, paraffin-embedded tissue. The receptor source for this set is a male donor with melanoma. CDR3s include the opening cysteine and the closing phenylalanine or tryptophan. The D gene is left open where the match is weak. The size of a clone is reported for some rows only, either as once, few or many, or as a class for expanded clones.

- | TRBJ2-3 | TRBV29-1 | 14 | - | TGCAGCGTTGAGGCCAGGGGCAGGGTAGATACGCAGTATTTT | CSVEARGRVDTQYF
TRBD1 | TRBJ2-7 | TRBV23-1 | 15 | - | TGCGCCAGCAGTCGTCACGGGACAGACGACTACGAGCAGTACTTC | CASSRHGTDDYEQYF
TRBD1 | TRBJ1-1 | TRBV28 | 17 | once | TGTGCCAGCAGTTTATGGGCGGGGACAGGGACACATCCCGAAGCTTTCTTT | CASSLWAGTGTHPEAFF
- | TRBJ2-1 | TRBV19 | 15 | - | TGTGCCAGTAGTATCTCGGAAGGGGGCTACAATGAGCAGTTCTTC | CASSISEGGYNEQFF
TRBD1 | TRBJ2-2 | TRBV7-8 | 16 | - | TGTGCCAGCAGCTTATTGGGACAGGGGGCGCCCGGGGAGCTGTTTTTT | CASSLLGQGAPGELFF
- | TRBJ1-1 | TRBV2 | 14 | - | TGTGCCAGCAGTGACCGGGACTTGTACACTGAAGCTTTCTTT | CASSDRDLYTEAFF
TRBD1 | TRBJ1-1 | TRBV6-5 | 16 | - | TGTGCCAGCAGTTACCTTCCGGGACAGGGGAGCACTGAAGCTTTCTTT | CASSYLPGQGSTEAFF
TRBD2 | TRBJ2-1 | TRBV3-1/TRBV3-2 | 15 | - | TGTGCCAGCAGCCAAGGGCCCCTAGCGGGTAATGAGCAGTTCTTC | CASSQGPLAGNEQFF
- | TRBJ2-7 | TRBV11-1 | 14 | - | TGTGCCAGCAGCTTTATTGGACCGAGCTACGAGCAGTACTTC | CASSFIGPSYEQYF
TRBD2 | TRBJ2-5 | TRBV3-1/TRBV3-2 | 15 | - | TGTGCCAGCAGCCTCCCCTCGGGGAGGGCAGAGACCCAGTACTTC | CASSLPSGRAETQYF
- | TRBJ2-3 | TRBV9 | 15 | - | TGTGCCAGCAGCGTAAGAGGGTTGGCGGGAGATACGCAGTATTTT | CASSVRGLAGDTQYF
- | TRBJ2-3 | TRBV3-1/TRBV3-2 | 11 | - | TGTGCCAGCAAGCTAGGGAATACGCAGTATTTT | CASKLGNTQYF
- | TRBJ2-1 | TRBV18 | 14 | - | TGTGCCAGCTCACCACGTCGGGTTGGGAGTGAGCAGTTCTTC | CASSPRRVGSEQFF
- | TRBJ2-3 | TRBV18 | 13 | - | TGTGCCAGCTCACAGGACATGACAGATACGCAGTATTTT | CASSQDMTDTQYF
- | TRBJ1-4 | TRBV15 | 13 | - | TGTGCCACCACTGCCAGTCAGAATGAAAAACTGTTTTTT | CATTASQNEKLFF
- | TRBJ2-3 | TRBV9 | 14 | - | TGTGCCAGCAGCGTAGTGGGGGACTTGGATACGCAGTATTTT | CASSVVGDLDTQYF
- | TRBJ2-5 | TRBV3-1/TRBV3-2 | 17 | - | TGTGCCAGCAGCCACAACGGGGGTATGTTCGGGGGAGAGACCCAGTACTTC | CASSHNGGMFGGETQYF
- | TRBJ2-1 | TRBV11-3 | 14 | - | TGTGCCAGCAGCCAGGGACCAAACTACAATGAGCAGTTCTTC | CASSQGPNYNEQFF
- | TRBJ2-5 | TRBV5-1 | 14 | few | TGCGCCAGCAGCCTCTCGATCCCAGAAGAGACCCAGTACTTC | CASSLSIPEETQYF
- | TRBJ2-2 | TRBV18 | 12 | - | TGTGCCAGCTCACCGGGTGACGGGGAGCTGTTTTTT | CASSPGDGELFF
TRBD1 | TRBJ1-5 | TRBV27 | 15 | - | TGTGCCAGCAGTCCGGACAGGGGGCGTAATCAGCCCCAGCATTTT | CASSPDRGRNQPQHF
TRBD2 | TRBJ2-7 | TRBV4-1 | 15 | few | TGCGCCAGCAGCCAGAACAGCGGGGGTACCTACGAGCAGTACTTC | CASSQNSGGTYEQYF
- | TRBJ2-6 | TRBV29-1 | 16 | - | TGCAGCGCATCCGCGGACGTCGACTCTGGGGCCAACGTCCTGACTTTC | CSASADVDSGANVLTF
TRBD1 | TRBJ2-7 | TRBV28 | 12 | - | TGTGCCCACAGGACAGGGGGTAGTGAGCAGTACTTC | CAHRTGGSEQYF
- | TRBJ2-3 | TRBV24-1 | 11 | - | TGTGCCACCAGCGAGCGGGATACGCAGTATTTT | CATSERDTQYF
TRBD2 | TRBJ2-7 | TRBV7-8 | 13 | - | TGTGCCAGCAGGCTAGCGGGATCTAAAGAGCAGTACTTC | CASRLAGSKEQYF
- | TRBJ2-2 | TRBV10-3 | 16 | - | TGTGCCATCAGTGAGGCAGGGACGGAACAGGACGGGGAGCTGTTTTTT | CAISEAGTEQDGELFF
TRBD1 | TRBJ1-3 | TRBV28 | 15 | - | TGTGCCAGCAGCCTGGACAGGGGTGGTGGAAACACCATATATTTT | CASSLDRGGGNTIYF
- | TRBJ2-1 | TRBV2 | 15 | few | TGTGCCATCCTCTATGGGGTCAGCTCCTACAATGAGCAGTTCTTC | CAILYGVSSYNEQFF
- | TRBJ2-1 | TRBV11-1 | 16 | once | TGTGCCAGCAGCTTCGGAGGTGCCCACTCCTACAATGAGCAGTTCTTC | CASSFGGAHSYNEQFF
- | TRBJ2-1 | TRBV3-1/TRBV3-2 | 15 | medium-sized | TGTGCCAGCAGCCAAGGTACCCAAATTGGCGTTGTGCAGTTCTTC | CASSQGTQIGVVQFF
- | TRBJ2-1 | TRBV19 | 16 | - | TGTGCCAGTAGTATTAGGGGCGCGAGCTCCTACAATGAGCAGTTCTTC | CASSIRGASSYNEQFF
- | TRBJ1-1 | TRBV4-2 | 17 | - | TGTGCCAGCAGCCCAGGGCCAGGCAGGCGGGCGTACACTGAAGCTTTCTTT | CASSPGPGRRAYTEAFF
- | TRBJ2-1 | TRBV7-3 | 13 | - | TGTGCCAGCAGCCTAGGGACTGGGACTGAGCAGTTCTTC | CASSLGTGTEQFF
TRBD2 | TRBJ2-1 | TRBV18 | 19 | - | TGTGCCAGCTCCCGGGTCGGGACTAGCGGGAGGATGTCCTACAATGAGCAGTTCTTC | CASSRVGTSGRMSYNEQFF
- | TRBJ2-3 | TRBV6-5 | 14 | - | TGTGCCAGCAGTGACTCGTCTAGGAGGGATACGCAGTATTTT | CASSDSSRRDTQYF
- | TRBJ1-2 | TRBV29-1 | 10 | - | TGCAGCGTGGACAGCTATGGCTACACCTTC | CSVDSYGYTF
TRBD2 | TRBJ2-7 | TRBV6-5 | 12 | - | TGTGCCGGGGGACTAGCGCCCTACGAGCAGTACTTC | CAGGLAPYEQYF
TRBD1 | TRBJ2-3 | TRBV2 | 15 | - | TGTGCCAGCAACACAGGGGCGGCCCGCACAGATACGCAGTATTTT | CASNTGAARTDTQYF
- | TRBJ2-7 | TRBV2 | 14 | - | TGTGCCAGCAGTGCCAGGACCAGCTCCTACGAGCAGTACTTC | CASSARTSSYEQYF
- | TRBJ2-6 | TRBV28 | 18 | - | TGTGCCAGCACCAAATTATCGGACAGTTTCTCTGGGGCCAACGTCCTGACTTTC | CASTKLSDSFSGANVLTF
TRBD2 | TRBJ2-3 | TRBV3-1/TRBV3-2 | 16 | - | TGTGCCAGCAGCCCCTCCCTAGCGGGAGGATCGGATACGCAGTATTTT | CASSPSLAGGSDTQYF
- | TRBJ2-5 | TRBV29-1 | 14 | - | TGCAGCGTTGATTCGGGTCCTCCGGGAGAGACCCAGTACTTC | CSVDSGPPGETQYF
- | TRBJ1-3 | TRBV19 | 14 | - | TGTGCCAGTAGTCCACGGGCAGACGGGAACACCATATATTTT | CASSPRADGNTIYF
- | TRBJ2-6 | TRBV24-1 | 18 | - | TGTGCCACCAGTGATTTGCTAGCCTTCTCCTCTGGGGCCAACGTCCTGACTTTC | CATSDLLAFSSGANVLTF
TRBD1 | TRBJ1-5 | TRBV20-1 | 15 | - | TGCAATGCTAGTCCGGGACAGGGGGCAGTTCAGCCCCAGCATTTT | CNASPGQGAVQPQHF
- | TRBJ2-2 | TRBV12-2 | 15 | medium-sized | TGTGCAAGTCGGTCTAGCGGGAGTGTCACCGGGGAGCTGTTTTTT | CASRSSGSVTGELFF
- | TRBJ1-3 | TRBV5-4 | 15 | - | TGTGCCAGCAGCCTGCGGGGTAACTCTGGAAACACCATATATTTT | CASSLRGNSGNTIYF
TRBD1 | TRBJ1-2 | TRBV3-1/TRBV3-2 | 14 | few | TGTGCCAGCAGCCCTTGGGACAGGGGTGGTGGCTACACCTTC | CASSPWDRGGGYTF
TRBD1 | TRBJ2-3 | TRBV2 | 15 | - | TGTGCCAGCAAGCCGGACAGGATCGAGGCAGATACGCAGTATTTT | CASKPDRIEADTQYF
- | TRBJ2-3 | TRBV7-3 | 13 | - | TGTGCCAGCAGCTTAAGCGCGCCGGATACGCAGTATTTT | CASSLSAPDTQYF
- | TRBJ2-7 | TRBV2 | 11 | - | TGTGCCAGCAGTGGAGGCTTCGAGCAGTACTTC | CASSGGFEQYF
- | TRBJ2-7 | TRBV7-2 | 15 | - | TGTGCCAGCAGCTATGGACGGGGGAGCTCCTACGAGCAGTACTTC | CASSYGRGSSYEQYF
- | TRBJ1-5 | TRBV11-3 | 14 | few | TGTGCCAGCAGCTTAGTGAACAACAATCAGCCCCAGCATTTT | CASSLVNNNQPQHF
TRBD1 | TRBJ1-2 | TRBV7-2 | 14 | once | TGTGCCAGCAGCTATACGGGACAGGCGTATGGCTACACCTTC | CASSYTGQAYGYTF
TRBD2 | TRBJ2-3 | TRBV7-2 | 14 | - | TGTGCCAGCAGCTTATTAGCGGGAGTGGATACGCAGTATTTT | CASSLLAGVDTQYF
TRBD2 | TRBJ2-5 | TRBV9 | 20 | - | TGTGCCAGCAGCACATGGTCCGGGACAAATAGCGGGAATCGGCAAGAGACCCAGTACTTC | CASSTWSGTNSGNRQETQYF
- | TRBJ1-1 | TRBV7-9 | 13 | once | TGTGCCAGCAGCTTAGAACCGTGGGGTGAAGCTTTCTTT | CASSLEPWGEAFF
- | TRBJ2-2 | TRBV19 | 16 | - | TGTGCCAGTAGTATCCAGGGACCCCCGGAGACCGGGGAGCTGTTTTTT | CASSIQGPPETGELFF